Listed below are T cell receptor beta chains from one sample, sequenced in a study of brain T cells in children with intractable seizures. Some clones are missing from TCRdb's copy, which holds only in-frame ones; the method was immunoSEQ multiplex PCR. The sample carries 300,000 to 400,000 clones, over 90% recorded once. Sequences were derived from peripheral blood, sampled less than 6 months after surgery. Receptors were obtained from a boy younger than two with tuberous sclerosis and intractable seizures. Both conserved end residues are part of each CDR3. The order of the fields is clone size, J gene, V gene, CDR3 protein. Clone size is not always given. Where it is, it says once, few, many or a class for expanded clones.

>.|TRBJ2-1|TRBV19
CASSIWTGRNEQFF
>.|TRBJ1-2|TRBV5-6
CASSPPSQGASGGYTF
>.|TRBJ2-7|TRBV23-1
CASSPGGGHSIPSYEQYF
>.|TRBJ2-7|TRBV12-3/TRBV12-4
CASTNSYEQYF
>.|TRBJ2-2|TRBV4-1
CASSQGLGVRELFF
>.|TRBJ2-7|TRBV20-1
CSASSGSSYEQYF
>few|TRBJ1-5|TRBV4-1
CASSQVLGQGGQPQHF
>.|TRBJ1-5|TRBV7-9
CASSLKDTTQPQHF
>.|TRBJ2-3|TRBV11-2
CASSLDLASGGVDTQYF
>.|TRBJ2-3|TRBV19
CASSSDRDTQYF
>.|TRBJ2-1|TRBV4-1
CASSLTRLGVNEQFF
>.|TRBJ2-1|TRBV4-1
CASSQPTSGRREQFF
>.|TRBJ2-7|TRBV2
CASSGQGGGEFLYEQYF
>.|TRBJ1-2|TRBV11-2
CASARVGGGRNYGYTF
>.|TRBJ2-5|TRBV9
CASSGGTLGGETQYF
>.|TRBJ2-7|TRBV9
CASSPSGGALYEQYF
>once|TRBJ2-2|TRBV7-6
CASSHSAGTLNTGELFF
>.|TRBJ1-1|TRBV7-2
CASSFIEGLTEAFF
>.|TRBJ2-2|TRBV24-1
CATRQNFAGELFF
>.|TRBJ1-5|TRBV18
CASSPGQKGQPQHF
>.|TRBJ2-7|TRBV6-5
CASSSPTSGYEQYF
>.|TRBJ1-1|TRBV4-2
CASSPKQGGNTEAFF
>.|TRBJ1-1|TRBV29-1
CSVGSGWTLNTEAFF
>once|TRBJ2-5|TRBV7-7
CASSRGLAGPQETQYF
>.|TRBJ2-1|TRBV7-9
CASSLTLRNNEQFF
>.|TRBJ1-2|TRBV24-1
CATSDTPDRGDYGYTF
>.|TRBJ1-4|TRBV10-1
CASRSKDIPSGGTNEKLFF
>.|TRBJ2-7|TRBV11-3
CASSLDSQGGSYEQYF
>.|TRBJ1-2|TRBV4-1
CASSQDRMYLFGYTF
>.|TRBJ2-1|TRBV13
CASSLGLRTGGKNEQFF
>.|TRBJ1-1|TRBV5-5
CASSPAGTVEAFF
>.|TRBJ2-1|TRBV24-1
CATSVSGGISYNEQFF
>.|TRBJ1-2|TRBV5-6
CASSYRYYGYTF